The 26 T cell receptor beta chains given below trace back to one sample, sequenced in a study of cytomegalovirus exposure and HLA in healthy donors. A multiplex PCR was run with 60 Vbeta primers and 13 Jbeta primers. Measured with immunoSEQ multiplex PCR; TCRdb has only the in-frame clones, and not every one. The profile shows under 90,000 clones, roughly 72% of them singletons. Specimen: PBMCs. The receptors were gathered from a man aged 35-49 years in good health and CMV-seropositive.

For the CDR3, the DNA is TGTGCCTGGAGTGAAGTGGTCAGGGGGCTCGGGGAGCAGTACTTC. This codes for CAWSEVVRGLGEQYF. The J gene is TRBJ2-7, the V gene TRBV30; 8 bases fit TRBD1. Germline V gene sequence: CDR1 GTSNPN, CDR2 SVGIG (reference sequence). The CDR3 spans 15 residues. Germline trimming cut 1 base from V and 7 bases from J; bases unmatched to any gene: 12. Combining the CDR3 with reference TRBV30 and TRBJ2-7 gives the whole variable domain SQTIHQWPATLVQPVGSPLSLECTVEGTSNPNLYWYRQAAGRGLQLLFYSVGIGQISSEVPQNLSASRPQDRQFILSSKKLLLSDSGFYLCAWSEVVRGLGEQYFGPGTRLTVT.

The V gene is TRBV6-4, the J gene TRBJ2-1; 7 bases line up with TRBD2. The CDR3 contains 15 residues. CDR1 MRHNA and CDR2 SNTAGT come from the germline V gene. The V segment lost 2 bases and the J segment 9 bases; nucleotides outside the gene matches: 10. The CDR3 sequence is CASSDNGLVTGEQFF. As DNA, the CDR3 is TGTGCCAGCAGTGACAATGGACTAGTAACGGGTGAGCAGTTCTTC.

CDR3 DNA sequence: TGCGCCAGCAGCTTGACTAGCGGGAATGAGCAGTTCTTC. Encoded protein: CASSLTSGNEQFF. V usage is TRBV5-1 and J usage is TRBJ2-1; 9 bases line up with TRBD2. Per the germline V gene, CDR1 is SGHRS and CDR2 is YFSETQ. The CDR3 consists of 13 residues. V lost 1 base and J lost 7; bases outside the gene matches: 0.

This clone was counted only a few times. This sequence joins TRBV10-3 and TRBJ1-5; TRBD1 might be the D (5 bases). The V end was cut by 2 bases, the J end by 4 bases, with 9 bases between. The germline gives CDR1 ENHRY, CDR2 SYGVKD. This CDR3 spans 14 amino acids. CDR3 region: CAISEMGGNQPQHF. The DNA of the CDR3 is TGTGCCATCAGTGAGATGGGGGGAAATCAGCCCCAGCATTTT.

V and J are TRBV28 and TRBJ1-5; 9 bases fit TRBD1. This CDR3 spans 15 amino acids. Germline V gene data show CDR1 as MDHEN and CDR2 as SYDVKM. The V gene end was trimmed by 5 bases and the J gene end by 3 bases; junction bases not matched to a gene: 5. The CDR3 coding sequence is TGTGCCAGCAGTCCGGGGGACAGGGACAATCAGCCCCAGCATTTT. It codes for CASSPGDRDNQPQHF.

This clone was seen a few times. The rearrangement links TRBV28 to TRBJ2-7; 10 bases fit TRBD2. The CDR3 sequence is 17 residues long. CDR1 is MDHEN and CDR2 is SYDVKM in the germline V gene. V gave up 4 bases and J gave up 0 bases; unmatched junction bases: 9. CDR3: CASSSPGLAFSSYEQYF. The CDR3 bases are TGTGCCAGCAGTTCACCGGGACTAGCGTTCAGCTCCTACGAGCAGTACTTC. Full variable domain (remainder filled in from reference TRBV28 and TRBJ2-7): DVKVTQSSRYLVKRTGEKVFLECVQDMDHENMFWYRQDPGLGLRLIYFSYDVKMKEKGDIPEGYSVSREKKERFSLILESASTNQTSMYLCASSSPGLAFSSYEQYFGPGTRLTVT.

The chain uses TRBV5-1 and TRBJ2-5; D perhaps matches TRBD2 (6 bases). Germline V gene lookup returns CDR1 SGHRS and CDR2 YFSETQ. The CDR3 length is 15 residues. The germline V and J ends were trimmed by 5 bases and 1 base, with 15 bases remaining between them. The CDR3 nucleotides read TGCGCCAGCAGAAAAGGTGGGGGGACCCAAGAGACCCAGTACTTC. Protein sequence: CASRKGGGTQETQYF.

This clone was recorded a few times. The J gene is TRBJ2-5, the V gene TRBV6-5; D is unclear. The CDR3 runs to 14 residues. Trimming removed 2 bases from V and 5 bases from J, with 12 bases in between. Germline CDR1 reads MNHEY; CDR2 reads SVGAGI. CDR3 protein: CASSYQTAAETQYF. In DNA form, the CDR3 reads TGTGCCAGCAGTTACCAAACAGCCGCTGAGACCCAGTACTTC.

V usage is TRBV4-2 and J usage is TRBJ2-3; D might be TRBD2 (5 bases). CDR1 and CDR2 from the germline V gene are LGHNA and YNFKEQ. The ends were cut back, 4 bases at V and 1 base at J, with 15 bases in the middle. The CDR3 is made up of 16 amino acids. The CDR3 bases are TGTGCCAGCAGCCCTTTCGCGGGCAGCGGCACAGATACGCAGTATTTT. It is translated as CASSPFAGSGTDTQYF.

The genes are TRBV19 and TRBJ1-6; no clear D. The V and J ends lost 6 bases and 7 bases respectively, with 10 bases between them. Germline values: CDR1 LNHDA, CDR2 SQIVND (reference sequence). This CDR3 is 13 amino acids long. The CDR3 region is CASSSRGNSPLHF. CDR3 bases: TGTGCCAGTAGCTCCCGGGGAAATTCACCCCTCCACTTT.

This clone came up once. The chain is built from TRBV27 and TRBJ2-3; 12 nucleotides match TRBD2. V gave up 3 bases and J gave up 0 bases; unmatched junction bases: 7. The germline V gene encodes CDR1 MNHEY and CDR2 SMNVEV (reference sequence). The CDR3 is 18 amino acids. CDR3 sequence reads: CASSFLWTSGMSTDTQYF. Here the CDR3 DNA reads TGTGCCAGCAGTTTTCTCTGGACTAGCGGGATGAGCACAGATACGCAGTATTTT.

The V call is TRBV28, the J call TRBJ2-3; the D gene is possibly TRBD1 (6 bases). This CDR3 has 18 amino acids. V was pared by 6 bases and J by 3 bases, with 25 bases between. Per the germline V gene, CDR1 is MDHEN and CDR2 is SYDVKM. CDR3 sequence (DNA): TGTGCCAGCAGCCAGATGGGGTTAGGGGGAGAAGTGACAGATACGCAGTATTTT. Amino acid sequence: CASSQMGLGGEVTDTQYF. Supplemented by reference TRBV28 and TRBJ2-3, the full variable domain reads DVKVTQSSRYLVKRTGEKVFLECVQDMDHENMFWYRQDPGLGLRLIYFSYDVKMKEKGDIPEGYSVSREKKERFSLILESASTNQTSMYLCASSQMGLGGEVTDTQYFGPGTRLTVL.

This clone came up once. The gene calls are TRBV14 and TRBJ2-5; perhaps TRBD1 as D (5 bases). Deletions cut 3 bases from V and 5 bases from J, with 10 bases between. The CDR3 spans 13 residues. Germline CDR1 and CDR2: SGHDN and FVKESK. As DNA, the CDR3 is TGTGCCAGCAGCCAGGGGCTCGCTGAGACCCAGTACTTC. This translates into CASSQGLAETQYF.

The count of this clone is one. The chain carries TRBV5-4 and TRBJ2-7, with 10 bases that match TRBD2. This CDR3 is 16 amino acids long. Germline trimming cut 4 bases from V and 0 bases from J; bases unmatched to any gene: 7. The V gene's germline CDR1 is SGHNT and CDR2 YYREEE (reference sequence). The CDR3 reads CASSGRTSGSSYEQYF. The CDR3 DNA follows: TGTGCCAGCAGCGGGAGGACTAGCGGCAGCTCCTACGAGCAGTACTTC.

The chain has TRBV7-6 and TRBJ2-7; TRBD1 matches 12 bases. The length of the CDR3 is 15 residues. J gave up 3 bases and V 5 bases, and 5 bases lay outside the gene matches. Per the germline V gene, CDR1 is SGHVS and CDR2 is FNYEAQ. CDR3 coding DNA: TGTGCCAGCAGCGACCGGGACAGGGGGCTCTACGAGCAGTACTTC. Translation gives CASSDRDRGLYEQYF.

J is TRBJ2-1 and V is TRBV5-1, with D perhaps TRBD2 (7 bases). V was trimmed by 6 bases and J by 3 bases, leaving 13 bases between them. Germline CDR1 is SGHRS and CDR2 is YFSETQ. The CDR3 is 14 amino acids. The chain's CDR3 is CASTGGTSYNEQFF. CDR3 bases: TGCGCCAGCACCGGGGGGACAAGCTACAATGAGCAGTTCTTC.

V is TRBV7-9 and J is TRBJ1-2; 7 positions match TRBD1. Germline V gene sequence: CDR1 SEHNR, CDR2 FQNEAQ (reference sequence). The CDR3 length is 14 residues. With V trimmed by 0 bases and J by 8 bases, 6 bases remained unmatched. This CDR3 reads CASSLAGGAMGYTF. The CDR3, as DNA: TGTGCCAGCAGCTTAGCAGGGGGCGCGATGGGCTACACCTTC.

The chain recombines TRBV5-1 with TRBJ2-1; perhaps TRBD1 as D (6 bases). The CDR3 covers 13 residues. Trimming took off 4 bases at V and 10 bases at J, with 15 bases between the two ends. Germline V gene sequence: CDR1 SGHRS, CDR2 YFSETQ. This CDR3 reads CASSALQGREQFF. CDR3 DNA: TGCGCCAGCAGCGCCCTACAGGGAAGGGAGCAGTTCTTC.

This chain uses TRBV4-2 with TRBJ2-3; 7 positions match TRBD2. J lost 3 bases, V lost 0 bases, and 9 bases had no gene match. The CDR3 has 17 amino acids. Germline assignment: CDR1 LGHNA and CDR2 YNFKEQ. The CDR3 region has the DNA TGTGCCAGCAGCCAAGAAGTGGCGGGAGCGGGAACAGATACGCAGTATTTT. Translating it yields CASSQEVAGAGTDTQYF.

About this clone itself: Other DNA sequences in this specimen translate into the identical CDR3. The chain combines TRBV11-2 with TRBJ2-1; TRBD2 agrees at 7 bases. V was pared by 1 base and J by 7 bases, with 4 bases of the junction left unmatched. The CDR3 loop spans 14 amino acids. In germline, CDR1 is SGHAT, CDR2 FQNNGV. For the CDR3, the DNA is TGTGCCAGCAGCTTAGCGGGGGGTAGGAATGAGCAGTTCTTC. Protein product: CASSLAGGRNEQFF.

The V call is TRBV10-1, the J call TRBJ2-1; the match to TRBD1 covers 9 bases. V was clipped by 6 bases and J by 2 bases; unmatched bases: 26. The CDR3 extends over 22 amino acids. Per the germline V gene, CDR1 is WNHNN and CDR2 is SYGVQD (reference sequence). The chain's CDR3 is CASSRDRAPSRASGVTYNEQFF. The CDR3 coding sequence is TGCGCCAGCAGCCGGGACAGGGCTCCTTCGCGGGCTAGCGGTGTTACCTACAATGAGCAGTTCTTC.

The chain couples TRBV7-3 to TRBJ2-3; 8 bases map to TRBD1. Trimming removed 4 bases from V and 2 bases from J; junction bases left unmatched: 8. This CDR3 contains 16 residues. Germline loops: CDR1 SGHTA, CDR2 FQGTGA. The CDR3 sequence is CASSSLRQGPTDTQYF. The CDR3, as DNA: TGTGCCAGCAGCTCCCTCCGACAGGGGCCCACAGATACGCAGTATTTT.

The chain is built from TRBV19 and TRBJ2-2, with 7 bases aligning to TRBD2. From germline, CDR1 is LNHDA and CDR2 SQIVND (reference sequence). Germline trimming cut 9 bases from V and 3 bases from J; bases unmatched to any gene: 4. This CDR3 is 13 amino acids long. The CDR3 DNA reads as TGTGCCAGCCGACTAGCCCACACCGGGGAGCTGTTTTTT. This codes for CASRLAHTGELFF.

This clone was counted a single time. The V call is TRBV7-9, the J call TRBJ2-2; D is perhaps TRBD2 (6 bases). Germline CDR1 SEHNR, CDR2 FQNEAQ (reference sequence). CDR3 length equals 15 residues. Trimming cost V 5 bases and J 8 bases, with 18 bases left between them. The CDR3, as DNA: TGTGCCAGCAGCCCCCCGGCAGGGAGGTCGGGGGAGCTGTTTTTT. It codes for CASSPPAGRSGELFF.

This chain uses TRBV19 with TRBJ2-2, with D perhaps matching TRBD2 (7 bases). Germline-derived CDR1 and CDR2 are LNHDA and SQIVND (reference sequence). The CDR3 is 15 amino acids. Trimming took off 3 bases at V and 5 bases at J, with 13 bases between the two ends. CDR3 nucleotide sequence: TGTGCCAGTAGTATCGGCGGGGGCCCAACCGGGGAGCTGTTTTTT. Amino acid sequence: CASSIGGGPTGELFF.

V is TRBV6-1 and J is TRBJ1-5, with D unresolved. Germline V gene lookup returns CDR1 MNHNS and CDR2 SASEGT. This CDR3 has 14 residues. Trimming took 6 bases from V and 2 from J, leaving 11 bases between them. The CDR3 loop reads CASREVLGNQPQHF. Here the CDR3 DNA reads TGTGCCAGCAGGGAGGTTTTGGGCAATCAGCCCCAGCATTTT.